Listed below are T cell receptor beta chains from one sample, sequenced in a study of blood T cell repertoires in COVID-19. TCRdb's copy holds only in-frame clones and misses some; the assay was immunoSEQ multiplex PCR. Of some 120,000 clones detected, about 85% appear once; the ten largest clones hold 3.9%. Sequencing used peripheral blood. The receptors come from a man aged 55 to 69 with acute or convalescent COVID-19. Both conserved end residues are part of each CDR3. Fields, in order: J gene, CDR3 length, V gene, CDR3 protein.

j_call: TRBJ2-5
cdr3_length: 15
v_call: TRBV19
cdr3_aa: CASSLLAGVGETQYF

j_call: TRBJ1-2
cdr3_length: 15
v_call: TRBV24-1
cdr3_aa: CATSDPQGSNYGYTF

j_call: TRBJ2-5
cdr3_length: 13
v_call: TRBV4-3
cdr3_aa: CASSQVGGETQYF

j_call: TRBJ2-7
cdr3_length: 15
v_call: TRBV6-1
cdr3_aa: CASSEALQGFTQQYF

j_call: TRBJ1-5
cdr3_length: 14
v_call: TRBV3-1/TRBV3-2
cdr3_aa: CASSLGPGGQPQHF

j_call: TRBJ1-2
cdr3_length: 12
v_call: TRBV28
cdr3_aa: CASSRQRGGYTF

j_call: TRBJ1-1
cdr3_length: 14
v_call: TRBV2
cdr3_aa: CASSRQGVTTEAFF

j_call: TRBJ2-2
cdr3_length: 15
v_call: TRBV6-2/TRBV6-3
cdr3_aa: CASSSNRFRPGEVFF

j_call: TRBJ2-5
cdr3_length: 13
v_call: TRBV7-7
cdr3_aa: CATVRDSRETQYF

j_call: TRBJ1-2
cdr3_length: 15
v_call: TRBV11-2
cdr3_aa: CASTRDRTGFYGYTF

j_call: TRBJ1-6
cdr3_length: 14
v_call: TRBV2
cdr3_aa: CASSEVANNSPLHF

j_call: TRBJ2-5
cdr3_length: 13
v_call: TRBV2
cdr3_aa: CASSPGGEETQYF

j_call: TRBJ1-5
cdr3_length: 15
v_call: TRBV19
cdr3_aa: CASSIRDRENQPQHF

j_call: TRBJ1-4
cdr3_length: 14
v_call: TRBV18
cdr3_aa: CASSSGQGNEKLFF

j_call: TRBJ2-7
cdr3_length: 15
v_call: TRBV19
cdr3_aa: CASSINAVSSYEQYF

j_call: TRBJ2-1
cdr3_length: 16
v_call: TRBV24-1
cdr3_aa: CATSDRAGGVLNEQFF

j_call: TRBJ2-7
cdr3_length: 14
v_call: TRBV6-5
cdr3_aa: CASSRWGQTYEQYF

j_call: TRBJ1-1
cdr3_length: 15
v_call: TRBV5-1
cdr3_aa: CASSPGGQGGTEAFF

j_call: TRBJ1-1
cdr3_length: 16
v_call: TRBV3-1/TRBV3-2
cdr3_aa: CASSPLLNPEDTEAFF

j_call: TRBJ2-3
cdr3_length: 15
v_call: TRBV27
cdr3_aa: CASSFSVPSTDTQYF

j_call: TRBJ2-1
cdr3_length: 16
v_call: TRBV5-5
cdr3_aa: CASSLAEGGTYNEQFF

j_call: TRBJ2-2
cdr3_length: 14
v_call: TRBV28
cdr3_aa: CASSLESGIGELFF

j_call: TRBJ2-3
cdr3_length: 10
v_call: TRBV20-1
cdr3_aa: CSATLDTQYF

j_call: TRBJ2-5
cdr3_length: 14
v_call: TRBV5-4
cdr3_aa: CASRLAGGSETQYF

j_call: TRBJ2-7
cdr3_length: 13
v_call: TRBV5-1
cdr3_aa: CASSWDSDYEQYF

j_call: TRBJ2-1
cdr3_length: 17
v_call: TRBV7-9
cdr3_aa: CASSLSSKRGPANEQFF

j_call: TRBJ1-2
cdr3_length: 17
v_call: TRBV4-2
cdr3_aa: CASSQGLWGQGAYGYTF

j_call: TRBJ2-7
cdr3_length: 20
v_call: TRBV4-1
cdr3_aa: CASSRRWGDPNTPSTYEQYF

j_call: TRBJ2-3
cdr3_length: 17
v_call: TRBV28
cdr3_aa: CASSLSERAKATDTQYF

j_call: TRBJ2-5
cdr3_length: 16
v_call: TRBV2
cdr3_aa: CASSGEAGGKRETQYF

j_call: TRBJ2-1
cdr3_length: 13
v_call: TRBV7-9
cdr3_aa: CASSLGAGNEQFF

j_call: TRBJ1-5
cdr3_length: 14
v_call: TRBV20-1
cdr3_aa: CSASFDREVKPQHF

j_call: TRBJ2-5
cdr3_length: 16
v_call: TRBV27
cdr3_aa: CASKRNPGIAQETQYF

j_call: TRBJ1-5
cdr3_length: 16
v_call: TRBV10-3
cdr3_aa: CAITRVGYTINQPQHF

j_call: TRBJ2-1
cdr3_length: 14
v_call: TRBV7-8
cdr3_aa: CASSLAQGSDEQFF

j_call: TRBJ2-2
cdr3_length: 11
v_call: TRBV10-3
cdr3_aa: CATKYTGELFF

j_call: TRBJ2-7
cdr3_length: 12
v_call: TRBV7-2
cdr3_aa: CASSLNRDEQYF

j_call: TRBJ2-2
cdr3_length: 14
v_call: TRBV7-2
cdr3_aa: CASSLSRVAGELFF

j_call: TRBJ1-2
cdr3_length: 17
v_call: TRBV19
cdr3_aa: CASSIFGPTGADYGYTF

j_call: TRBJ2-7
cdr3_length: 17
v_call: TRBV5-1
cdr3_aa: CASSFNWGQGVSYEQYF

j_call: TRBJ2-3
cdr3_length: 15
v_call: TRBV11-2
cdr3_aa: CASSLYVGVTDTQYF

j_call: TRBJ2-2
cdr3_length: 13
v_call: TRBV19
cdr3_aa: CASISTGTGELFF

j_call: TRBJ1-5
cdr3_length: 14
v_call: TRBV6-6
cdr3_aa: CASTYDRAGQPQHF

j_call: TRBJ1-3
cdr3_length: 15
v_call: TRBV18
cdr3_aa: CASSRATQGRNTIYF

j_call: TRBJ1-6
cdr3_length: 16
v_call: TRBV28
cdr3_aa: CASSPSQGGYNSPLHF

j_call: TRBJ2-5
cdr3_length: 10
v_call: TRBV20-1
cdr3_aa: CSAGEETQYF

j_call: TRBJ2-3
cdr3_length: 15
v_call: TRBV28
cdr3_aa: CASSFRDPSTDTQYF

j_call: TRBJ2-3
cdr3_length: 14
v_call: TRBV6-2/TRBV6-3
cdr3_aa: CASSWAVFGDTQYF

j_call: TRBJ1-1
cdr3_length: 16
v_call: TRBV5-1
cdr3_aa: CASSPGGADLGTEAFF

j_call: TRBJ1-6
cdr3_length: 14
v_call: TRBV27
cdr3_aa: CASRTGQRESPLHF

j_call: TRBJ2-5
cdr3_length: 15
v_call: TRBV7-7
cdr3_aa: CASSLAGGERETQYF

j_call: TRBJ2-3
cdr3_length: 16
v_call: TRBV28
cdr3_aa: CASSSLRGGQIDTQYF

j_call: TRBJ2-7
cdr3_length: 15
v_call: TRBV10-2
cdr3_aa: CASSEPTQGLYEQYF

j_call: TRBJ1-6
cdr3_length: 14
v_call: TRBV10-2
cdr3_aa: CASSETRENSPLHF